This T cell receptor beta chain was found in a study of shared clonotypes between healthy human individuals. Study-wide points: Against clonotypes common to all four donors, non-shared ones had lower generation probabilities.

CDR3 size: 14 residues. Germline lookup yields CDR1 SGHRS and CDR2 YFSETQ. J lost 8 bases, V lost 1 base, and 5 bases had no gene match. Measured with immunoSEQ multiplex PCR; TCRdb has only the in-frame clones, and not every one. The sample has over a million clones, about 84% seen once. To note about this clone: Antigen unknown.

This TCR was recovered from a man between 18 and 35 years old in good health. Some clones in this sample may be carry-over from other donors' samples. The sequencing input was memory CD4+ T cells from PBMCs. Specified subset: CD45RA-negative fraction. The chain joins TRBV5-1 to TRBJ1-4, with 7 bases fitting TRBD1. As DNA, the CDR3 is TGCGCCAGCAGCTTGAAGGGGGCAAGGGAAAAACTGTTTTTT. Amino acids: CASSLKGAREKLFF.